One T cell receptor beta chain is described in this entry. Produced via immunoSEQ multiplex PCR; TCRdb's table is partial and in-frame only. The sample carries roughly 58,000 clones, approximately 82% recorded once. The data were taken from a study of radiotherapy plus CTLA-4 blockade in lung cancer. Germline CDR1 is MNHEY and CDR2 is SMNVEV (reference sequence). CDR3 size: 16 residues. Trimming cost V 7 bases and J 0 bases, with 15 bases left between them. This material consisted of peripheral blood, taken from a patient treated with radiotherapy plus ipilimumab. The chain couples TRBV27 to TRBJ2-2; D not certain. The TCR comes from a human donor with non-small cell lung cancer whose response to radiotherapy plus ipilimumab could not be evaluated. The CDR3 sequence: CASIDNEPSNTGELFF. DNA of the CDR3: TGTGCCAGCATTGACAACGAACCGTCGAACACCGGGGAGCTGTTTTTT.